Each of the 16 T cell receptor beta chains below was sequenced from the same sample in a study of shared clonotypes between healthy human individuals. Positively selected for CCR7, the CD45RO-negative cells used as naive CD8 cells excluded terminally differentiated effector memory CD45RA+ cells. Using immunoSEQ multiplex PCR, the repertoire was profiled, and TCRdb retains in-frame clones only, with some absent. Among more than 2 million clones listed, approximately 94% were seen once. The sample taken for sequencing was naive CD8+ T cells sorted from blood. The receptors shown here come from a man between 18 and 35 years old in good health.

CDR3 coding DNA: TGTGCCAGCAGCGCTGGGTCAGGGACAGCTTCCTACGAGCAGTACTTC. It codes for CASSAGSGTASYEQYF. The chain joins TRBV9 to TRBJ2-7, with 7 bases fitting TRBD1. V shed 3 bases and J 1 base; nucleotides not matched to a gene: 10. The CDR3 consists of 16 residues. Germline assignment: CDR1 SGDLS and CDR2 YYNGEE.

The CDR3 DNA reads TGTGCCAGCAGCCCTCGATTTTTCGGGACAGGAGGGGATTACGAGCAGTACTTC. This codes for CASSPRFFGTGGDYEQYF. V gene TRBV7-9 combines with J gene TRBJ2-7; the match to TRBD1 covers 8 bases. Per the germline V gene, CDR1 is SEHNR and CDR2 is FQNEAQ (reference sequence). The CDR3 loop spans 18 amino acids. V trimming: 5 bases; J trimming: 4 bases; junction bases outside the gene matches: 19. The whole variable domain, remainder taken from reference TRBV7-9 and TRBJ2-7, is DTGVSQNPRHKITKRGQNVTFRCDPISEHNRLYWYRQTLGQGPEFLTYFQNEAQLEKSRLLSDRFSAERPKGSFSTLEIQRTEQGDSAMYLCASSPRFFGTGGDYEQYFGPGTRLTVT.

The J gene is TRBJ2-1, the V gene TRBV9, with 8 positions matching TRBD2. CDR1 and CDR2 (germline): SGDLS, YYNGEE. V lost 0 bases and J lost 7; bases outside the gene matches: 9. The CDR3 length is 16 residues. The CDR3, as DNA: TGTGCCAGCAGCGTAGAAGGGACTAGACCCCTAAATGAGCAGTTCTTC. Amino acids: CASSVEGTRPLNEQFF.

The chain links TRBV19 to TRBJ2-7; D may be TRBD1 or TRBD2 (5 bases each). The CDR3 loop spans 14 amino acids. V was pared by 3 bases and J by 3 bases, with 12 bases between. Germline CDR1 is LNHDA and CDR2 is SQIVND (reference sequence). The CDR3 nucleotides read TGTGCCAGTAGTATTGGGACCACCAACTACGAGCAGTACTTC. It yields the protein CASSIGTTNYEQYF.

The chain joins TRBV10-3 to TRBJ2-1; D ambiguous. The CDR3 runs 13 residues. CDR1 and CDR2 (germline): ENHRY, SYGVKD. V was pared by 5 bases and J by 3 bases, with 8 bases between. The CDR3 coding sequence is TGTGCCATCAGTCCCGAAGGCTACAATGAGCAGTTCTTC. Translation gives CAISPEGYNEQFF.

This sequence joins TRBV9 and TRBJ2-3; tentatively, D is TRBD1 (6 bases). Germline CDR1 reads SGDLS; CDR2 reads YYNGEE. V was pared by 4 bases and J by 2 bases, with 17 bases between. The CDR3 is 16 residues long. In DNA, the CDR3 is TGTGCCAGCAGCTACAGGGAATTCGGCTTCACAGATACGCAGTATTTT. Protein product: CASSYREFGFTDTQYF.

In the case of this clone: This sample also contains other DNA sequences that code for the same CDR3. CDR3 region: CASSFLGENTEAFF. The CDR3 DNA reads as TGTGCCAGCAGTTTCCTAGGAGAGAACACTGAAGCTTTCTTT. The chain employs TRBV28 and TRBJ1-1; D gene unclear. The germline gives CDR1 MDHEN, CDR2 SYDVKM. The V end was cut by 3 bases, the J end by 1 base, with 9 bases between. This CDR3 is 14 amino acids long. The full variable domain, in which reference TRBV28 and TRBJ1-1 provide the parts outside the CDR3, is DVKVTQSSRYLVKRTGEKVFLECVQDMDHENMFWYRQDPGLGLRLIYFSYDVKMKEKGDIPEGYSVSREKKERFSLILESASTNQTSMYLCASSFLGENTEAFFGQGTRLTVV.

CDR3 amino acids: CASSIQVYNEQFF. The DNA for the CDR3 is TGTGCCAGTAGTATTCAGGTCTACAATGAGCAGTTCTTC. The chain recombines TRBV19 with TRBJ2-1, with D unresolved. V lost 3 bases and J lost 3, with 6 bases in between. CDR3 length: 13 residues. Germline V gene sequence: CDR1 LNHDA, CDR2 SQIVND (reference sequence).

For this clone: The same CDR3 also results from other DNA sequences found in this sample. The chain uses TRBV7-9 and TRBJ2-1, with D unresolved. Germline V gene lookup returns CDR1 SEHNR and CDR2 FQNEAQ (reference sequence). The CDR3 has 13 amino acids. V was clipped by 1 base and J by 8 bases, with 9 bases between them. For the CDR3, the DNA is TGTGCCAGCAGCTTAGGTCTAGGCGATGAGCAGTTCTTC. This sequence encodes CASSLGLGDEQFF.

A single count supports this clone. V is TRBV7-9 and J is TRBJ1-6; D unclear. The CDR3 runs to 14 residues. Germline-derived CDR1 and CDR2 are SEHNR and FQNEAQ (reference sequence). The ends were cut back, 6 bases at V and 6 bases at J, with 12 bases in the middle. The CDR3 DNA follows: TGTGCCAGCAGTGGACCAGGACGTAATTCACCCCTCCACTTT. Amino acid sequence: CASSGPGRNSPLHF.

The rearrangement links TRBV6-5 to TRBJ2-1; no clear D. The germline V gene has CDR1 MNHEY and CDR2 SVGAGI. Trimming took 6 bases from V and 2 from J, leaving 8 bases between them. The CDR3 is made up of 13 amino acids. In nucleotides, the CDR3 is TGTGCCAGCAGGGATTACCCCTACAATGAGCAGTTCTTC. Residues: CASRDYPYNEQFF.

As to this clone: In the same sample, other DNA sequences code for this CDR3. The chain carries TRBV9 and TRBJ2-2; D unclear. This CDR3 has 13 amino acids. CDR1 is SGDLS and CDR2 is YYNGEE in the germline V gene. V shed 0 bases and J shed 4 bases, with 4 bases lying between them. CDR3 protein: CASSVVLTGELFF. CDR3 in DNA: TGTGCCAGCAGCGTAGTTCTCACCGGGGAGCTGTTTTTT.

Regarding this clone: Because the CDR3's place on the DNA is in doubt, the DNA is left out and the CDR3 is given as listed by TCRdb. The chain recombines TRBV21-1 with TRBJ2-7; the table gives TRBD1 as D, unverified against the DNA. TRBV21-1 is a pseudogene. The CDR3 extends over 18 residues, inclusive of both ends. The chain's CDR3 is CASSKGSEWGQGAYEQYF.

The genes are TRBV27 and TRBJ2-1, with 8 bases aligning to TRBD1. CDR3 length equals 15 residues. Germline V lookup: CDR1 MNHEY, CDR2 SMNVEV (reference sequence). V shed 11 bases, J shed 4 bases, and the junction held 13 bases outside the gene matches. The CDR3: CAAGQAREYYNEQFF. The CDR3 DNA reads as TGTGCCGCGGGACAGGCGAGGGAGTATTACAATGAGCAGTTCTTC.

This chain uses TRBV19 with TRBJ1-2, with 10 bases fitting TRBD1. The CDR3 runs to 13 residues. The germline V gene has CDR1 LNHDA and CDR2 SQIVND (reference sequence). V trimming: 8 bases; J trimming: 3 bases; junction bases outside the gene matches: 3. The CDR3, as DNA: TGTGCCAGTCGCGGGACAGGGGACTATGGCTACACCTTC. Amino acid sequence: CASRGTGDYGYTF.

The chain uses TRBV19 and TRBJ1-5; possible D gene TRBD1, 5 bases. Trimming shortened V by 3 bases and J by 1 base, and 7 bases separated the two germline ends. Looked up from germline, CDR1 is LNHDA and CDR2 is SQIVND (reference sequence). The CDR3 spans 14 residues. The CDR3 loop reads CASSMWGSNQPQHF. For the CDR3, the DNA is TGTGCCAGTAGTATGTGGGGCAGCAATCAGCCCCAGCATTTT.